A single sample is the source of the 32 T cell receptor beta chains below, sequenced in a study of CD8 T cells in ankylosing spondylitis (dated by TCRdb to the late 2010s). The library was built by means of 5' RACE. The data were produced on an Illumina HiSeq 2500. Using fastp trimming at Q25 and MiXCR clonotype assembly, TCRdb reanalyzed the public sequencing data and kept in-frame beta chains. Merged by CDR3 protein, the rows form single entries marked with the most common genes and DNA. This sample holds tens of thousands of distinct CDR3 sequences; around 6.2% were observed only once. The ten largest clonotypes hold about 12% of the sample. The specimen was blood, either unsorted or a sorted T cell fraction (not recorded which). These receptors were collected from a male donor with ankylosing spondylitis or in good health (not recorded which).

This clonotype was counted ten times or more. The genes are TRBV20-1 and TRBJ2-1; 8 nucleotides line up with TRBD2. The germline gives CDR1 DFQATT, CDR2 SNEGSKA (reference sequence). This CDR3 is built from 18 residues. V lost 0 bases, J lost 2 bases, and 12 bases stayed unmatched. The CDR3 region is CSARDPSGSFVPYNEQFF. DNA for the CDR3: TGCAGTGCTAGAGATCCCAGCGGGAGCTTCGTCCCCTACAATGAGCAGTTCTTC.

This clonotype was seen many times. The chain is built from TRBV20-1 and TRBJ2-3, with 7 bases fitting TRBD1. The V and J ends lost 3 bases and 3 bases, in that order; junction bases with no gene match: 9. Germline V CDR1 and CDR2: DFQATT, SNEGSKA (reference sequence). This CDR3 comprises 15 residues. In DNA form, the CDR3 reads TGCAGTGCTAGCAGGGCAGGGGGTAGGACAGATACGCAGTATTTT. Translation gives CSASRAGGRTDTQYF.

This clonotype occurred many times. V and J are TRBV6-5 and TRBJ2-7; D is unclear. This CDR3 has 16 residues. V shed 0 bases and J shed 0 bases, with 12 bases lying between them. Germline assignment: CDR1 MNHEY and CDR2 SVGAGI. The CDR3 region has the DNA TGTGCCAGCAGTTACTCGCGTGTGAAGGACTCCTACGAGCAGTACTTC. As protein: CASSYSRVKDSYEQYF.

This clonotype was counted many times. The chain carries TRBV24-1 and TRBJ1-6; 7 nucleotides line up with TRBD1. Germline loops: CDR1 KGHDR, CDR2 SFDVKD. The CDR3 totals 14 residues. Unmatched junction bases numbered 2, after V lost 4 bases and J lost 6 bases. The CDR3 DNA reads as TGTGCCACCAGTGAAGGGGGCTTTAATTCACCCCTCCACTTT. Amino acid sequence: CATSEGGFNSPLHF.

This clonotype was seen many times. CDR3 in amino acids: CASGNRGKTITTEAFF. As DNA, the CDR3 is TGTGCCAGCGGAAACAGGGGAAAGACAATTACCACTGAAGCTTTCTTT. V and J are TRBV27 and TRBJ1-1, with 7 bases lining up with TRBD1. Germline CDR1 and CDR2: MNHEY and SMNVEV (reference sequence). The CDR3 runs 16 residues. After removal of 8 bases from V and 4 bases from J, the junction contained 16 bases not matched to a gene.

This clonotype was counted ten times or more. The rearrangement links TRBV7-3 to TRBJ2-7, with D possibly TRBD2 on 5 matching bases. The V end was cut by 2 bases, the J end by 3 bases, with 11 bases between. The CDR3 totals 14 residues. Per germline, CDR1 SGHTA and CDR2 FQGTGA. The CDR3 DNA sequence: TGTGCCAGCAGCTTAGGTGGACTTAGCTACGAGCAGTACTTC. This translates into CASSLGGLSYEQYF.

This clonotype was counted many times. The CDR3, as DNA: TGCAGTGCCGCGGGGGGCAGTTACAATGAGCAGTTCTTC. Translated, it gives CSAAGGSYNEQFF. The chain has TRBV20-1 and TRBJ2-1; the match to TRBD2 covers 8 bases. This CDR3 region has 13 residues. Germline trimming cut 6 bases from V and 4 bases from J; bases unmatched to any gene: 5. Germline CDR1 DFQATT, CDR2 SNEGSKA (reference sequence).

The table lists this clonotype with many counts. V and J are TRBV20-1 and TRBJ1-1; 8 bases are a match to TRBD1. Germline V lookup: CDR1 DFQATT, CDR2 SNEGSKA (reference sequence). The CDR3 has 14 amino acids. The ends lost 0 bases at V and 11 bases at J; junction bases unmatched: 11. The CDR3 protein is CSARDRTGKRMAFF. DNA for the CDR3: TGCAGTGCTAGAGATCGGACAGGGAAAAGAATGGCTTTCTTT.

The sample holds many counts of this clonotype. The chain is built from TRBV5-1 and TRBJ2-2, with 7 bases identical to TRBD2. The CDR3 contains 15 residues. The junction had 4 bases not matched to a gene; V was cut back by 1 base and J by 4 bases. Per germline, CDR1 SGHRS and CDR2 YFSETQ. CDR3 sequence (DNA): TGCGCCAGCAGCTTGAGGGGCGGGAGCACCGGGGAGCTGTTTTTT. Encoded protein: CASSLRGGSTGELFF.

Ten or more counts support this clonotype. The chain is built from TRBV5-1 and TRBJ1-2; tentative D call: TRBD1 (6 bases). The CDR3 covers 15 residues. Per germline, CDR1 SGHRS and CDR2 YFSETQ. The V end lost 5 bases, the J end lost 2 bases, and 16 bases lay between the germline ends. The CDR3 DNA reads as TGCGCCAGCAGTTCTCCAGGGGTTGGGAACTATGGCTACACCTTC. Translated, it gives CASSSPGVGNYGYTF.

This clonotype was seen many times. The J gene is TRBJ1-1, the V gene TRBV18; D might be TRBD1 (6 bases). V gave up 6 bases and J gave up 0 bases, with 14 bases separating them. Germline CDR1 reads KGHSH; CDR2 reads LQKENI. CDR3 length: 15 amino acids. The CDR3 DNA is TGTGCCAGCTCCACGAAGAGGGGGGTGAACACTGAAGCTTTCTTT. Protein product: CASSTKRGVNTEAFF. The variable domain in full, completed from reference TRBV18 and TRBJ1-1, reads NAGVMQNPRHLVRRRGQEARLRCSPMKGHSHVYWYRQLPEEGLKFMVYLQKENIIDESGMPKERFSAEFPKEGPSILRIQQVVRGDSAAYFCASSTKRGVNTEAFFGQGTRLTVV.

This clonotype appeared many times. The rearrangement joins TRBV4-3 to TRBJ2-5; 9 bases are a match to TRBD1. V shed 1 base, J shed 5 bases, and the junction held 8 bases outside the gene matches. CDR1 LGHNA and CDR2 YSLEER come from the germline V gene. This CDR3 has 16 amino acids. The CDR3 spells CASSQVRDRVSETQYF. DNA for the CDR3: TGCGCCAGCAGCCAAGTCCGGGACAGGGTGTCTGAGACCCAGTACTTC.

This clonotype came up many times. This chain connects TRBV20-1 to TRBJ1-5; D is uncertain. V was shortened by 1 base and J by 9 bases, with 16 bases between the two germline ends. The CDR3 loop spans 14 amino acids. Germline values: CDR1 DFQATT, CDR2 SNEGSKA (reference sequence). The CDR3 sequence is CSARVGNGNRPQHF. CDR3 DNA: TGCAGTGCTAGAGTAGGTAACGGCAACCGGCCCCAGCATTTT.

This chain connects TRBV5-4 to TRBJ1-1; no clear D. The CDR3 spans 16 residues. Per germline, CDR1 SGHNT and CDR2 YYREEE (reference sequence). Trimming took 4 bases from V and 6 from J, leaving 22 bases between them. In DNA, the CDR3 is TGTGCCAGCAGCCCTATCGAGGCGAGGAGTCGGTCTGAAGCTTTCTTT. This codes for CASSPIEARSRSEAFF.

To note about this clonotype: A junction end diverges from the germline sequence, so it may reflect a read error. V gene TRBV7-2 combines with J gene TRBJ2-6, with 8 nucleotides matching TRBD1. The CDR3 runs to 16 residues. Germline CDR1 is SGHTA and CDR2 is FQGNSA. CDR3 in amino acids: CASSLGQVAGTNVLTF. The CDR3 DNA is TGTGCCAGCAGCTTGGGACAGGTGGCTGGGACCAACGTCCTGACTTTC.

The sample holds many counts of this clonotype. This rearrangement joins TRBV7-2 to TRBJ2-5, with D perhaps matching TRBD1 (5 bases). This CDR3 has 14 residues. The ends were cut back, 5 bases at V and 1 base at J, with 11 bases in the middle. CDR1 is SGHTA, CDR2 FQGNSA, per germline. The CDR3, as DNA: TGTGCCAGCAGCCCGGATCAGGGCCAAGAGACCCAGTACTTC. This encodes CASSPDQGQETQYF.

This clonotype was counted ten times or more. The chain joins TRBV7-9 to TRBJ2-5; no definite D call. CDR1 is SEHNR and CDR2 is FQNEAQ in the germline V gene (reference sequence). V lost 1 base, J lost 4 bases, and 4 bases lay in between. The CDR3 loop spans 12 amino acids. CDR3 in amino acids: CASSLVRETQYF. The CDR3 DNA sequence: TGTGCCAGCAGCTTAGTGAGAGAGACCCAGTACTTC. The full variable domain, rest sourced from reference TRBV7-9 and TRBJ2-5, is DTGVSQNPRHKITKRGQNVTFRCDPISEHNRLYWYRQTLGQGPEFLTYFQNEAQLEKSRLLSDRFSAERPKGSFSTLEIQRTEQGDSAMYLCASSLVRETQYFGPGTRLLVL.

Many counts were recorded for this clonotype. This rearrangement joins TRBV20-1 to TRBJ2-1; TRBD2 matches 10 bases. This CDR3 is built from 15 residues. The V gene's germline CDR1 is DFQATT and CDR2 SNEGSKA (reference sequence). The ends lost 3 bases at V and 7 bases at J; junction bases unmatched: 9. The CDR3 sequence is CSARSIQRGGNEQFF. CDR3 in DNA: TGCAGTGCTAGGTCTATCCAGCGGGGGGGGAATGAGCAGTTCTTC.

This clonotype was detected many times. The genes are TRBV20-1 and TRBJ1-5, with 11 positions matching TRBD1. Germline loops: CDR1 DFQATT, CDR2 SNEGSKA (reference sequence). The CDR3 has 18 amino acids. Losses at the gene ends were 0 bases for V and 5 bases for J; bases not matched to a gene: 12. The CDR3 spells CSAREGTGGFRPYQPQHF. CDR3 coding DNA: TGCAGTGCTAGAGAGGGGACAGGGGGTTTTAGGCCTTATCAGCCCCAGCATTTT.

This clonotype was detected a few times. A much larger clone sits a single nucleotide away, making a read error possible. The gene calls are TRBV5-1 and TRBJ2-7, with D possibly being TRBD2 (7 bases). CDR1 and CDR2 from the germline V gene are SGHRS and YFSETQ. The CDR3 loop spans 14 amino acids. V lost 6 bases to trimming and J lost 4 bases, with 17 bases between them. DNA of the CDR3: TGCGCCAGCACTCCGGGACGGGGGGCTTACGAGCAGTACTTC. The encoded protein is CASTPGRGAYEQYF.

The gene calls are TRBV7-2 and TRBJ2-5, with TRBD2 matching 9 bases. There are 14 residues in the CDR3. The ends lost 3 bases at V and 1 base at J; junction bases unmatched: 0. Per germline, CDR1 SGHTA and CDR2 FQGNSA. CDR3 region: CASSFSGGQETQYF. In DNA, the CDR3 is TGTGCCAGCAGCTTTAGCGGGGGCCAAGAGACCCAGTACTTC.

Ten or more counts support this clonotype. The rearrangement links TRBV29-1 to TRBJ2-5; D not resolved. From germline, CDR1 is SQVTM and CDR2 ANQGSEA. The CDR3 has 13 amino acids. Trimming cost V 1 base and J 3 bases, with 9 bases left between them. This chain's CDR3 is CSVEGAEKETQYF. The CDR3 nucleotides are TGCAGCGTTGAAGGGGCAGAAAAAGAGACCCAGTACTTC.

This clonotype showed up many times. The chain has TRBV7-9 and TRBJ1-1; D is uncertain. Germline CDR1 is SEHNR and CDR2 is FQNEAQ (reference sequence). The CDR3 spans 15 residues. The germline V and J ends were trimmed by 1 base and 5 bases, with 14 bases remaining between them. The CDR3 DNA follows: TGTGCCAGCAGCTTAGACTTGGCTCTTACGACTGAAGCTTTCTTT. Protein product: CASSLDLALTTEAFF.

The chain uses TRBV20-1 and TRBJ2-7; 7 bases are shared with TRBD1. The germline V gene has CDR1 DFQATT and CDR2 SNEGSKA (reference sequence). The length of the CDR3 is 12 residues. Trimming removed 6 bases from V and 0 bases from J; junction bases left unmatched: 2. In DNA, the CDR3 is TGCAGTGCGCGACAGGGCTCCTACGAGCAGTACTTC. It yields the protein CSARQGSYEQYF.

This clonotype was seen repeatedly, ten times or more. The CDR3 nucleotides read TGTGCCAGTCGGACTAGCAGAACAGATACGCAGTATTTT. Translation gives CASRTSRTDTQYF. This chain joins TRBV6-2 or TRBV6-3 and TRBJ2-3; 8 bases are shared with TRBD2. The V segment lost 9 bases and the J segment 3 bases; nucleotides outside the gene matches: 5. The CDR3 contains 13 residues. Per the germline V gene, CDR1 is MNHEY and CDR2 is SVGEGT.

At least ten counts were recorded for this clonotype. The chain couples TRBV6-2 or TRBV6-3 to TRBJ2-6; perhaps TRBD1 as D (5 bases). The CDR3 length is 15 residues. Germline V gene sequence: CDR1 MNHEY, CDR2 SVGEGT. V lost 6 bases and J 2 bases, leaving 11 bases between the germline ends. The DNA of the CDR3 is TGTGCCAGCAGGACAACGGACACTGGGGCCAACGTCCTGACTTTC. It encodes CASRTTDTGANVLTF.

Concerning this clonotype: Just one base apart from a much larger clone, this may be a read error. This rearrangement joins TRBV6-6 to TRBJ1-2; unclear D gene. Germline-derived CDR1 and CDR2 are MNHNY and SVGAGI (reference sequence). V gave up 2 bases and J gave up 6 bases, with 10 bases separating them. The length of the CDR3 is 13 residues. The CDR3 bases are TGTGCCAGCAGTTACGGCAACTGCGATGGCTACACCTTC. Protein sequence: CASSYGNCDGYTF.

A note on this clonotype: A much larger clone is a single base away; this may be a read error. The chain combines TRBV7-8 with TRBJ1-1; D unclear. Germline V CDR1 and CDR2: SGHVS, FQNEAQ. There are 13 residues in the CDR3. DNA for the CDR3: TGTGTCAGCAGCCCCCTAGTGAACACTGAAGCTTTCTTT. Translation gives CVSSPLVNTEAFF.

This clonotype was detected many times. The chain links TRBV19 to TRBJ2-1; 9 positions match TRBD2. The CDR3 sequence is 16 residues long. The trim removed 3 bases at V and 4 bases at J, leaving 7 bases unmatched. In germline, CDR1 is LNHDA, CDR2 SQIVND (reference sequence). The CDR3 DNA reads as TGTGCCAGTAGTATCCCATCTAGCGGGGATTACAATGAGCAGTTCTTC. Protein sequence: CASSIPSSGDYNEQFF.

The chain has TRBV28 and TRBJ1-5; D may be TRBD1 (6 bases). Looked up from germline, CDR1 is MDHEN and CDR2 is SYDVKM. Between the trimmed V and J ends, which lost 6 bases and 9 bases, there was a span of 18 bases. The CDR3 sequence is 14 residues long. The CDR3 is CASSQTGLLRPQHF. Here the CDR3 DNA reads TGTGCCAGCAGCCAAACAGGGTTGCTAAGGCCCCAGCATTTT.

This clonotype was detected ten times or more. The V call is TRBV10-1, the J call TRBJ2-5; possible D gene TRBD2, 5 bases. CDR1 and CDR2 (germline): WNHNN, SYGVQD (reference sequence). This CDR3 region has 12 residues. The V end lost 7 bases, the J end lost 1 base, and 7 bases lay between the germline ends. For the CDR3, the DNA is TGCGCCAGCACCAGCGGCCAAGAGACCCAGTACTTC. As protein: CASTSGQETQYF.

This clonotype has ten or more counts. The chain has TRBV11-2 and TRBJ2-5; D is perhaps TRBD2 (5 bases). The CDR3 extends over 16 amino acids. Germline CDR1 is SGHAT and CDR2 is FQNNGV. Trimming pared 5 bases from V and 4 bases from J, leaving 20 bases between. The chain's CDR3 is CASSLHSGLGGETQYF. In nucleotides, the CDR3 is TGTGCCAGCAGCCTCCACTCGGGCCTAGGAGGAGAGACCCAGTACTTC.